This passage covers 10 T cell receptor beta chains from one sample sequenced in a study of Tregs in tolerant kidney transplant recipients. Sequencing was performed with immunoSEQ multiplex PCR; in TCRdb, only in-frame clones are kept and a portion is missing. The sample gives 240,000 or so clones, about 80% of which show up once; 0.55% to 0.65% is in the top ten. Sequenced: CD4+ T cells from blood. The receptors derive from a human donor in good health.

The table lists this clone with a few counts. The chain employs TRBV7-8 and TRBJ1-1; D not certain. Trimming pared 1 base from V and 0 bases from J, leaving 15 bases between. CDR1 and CDR2 (germline): SGHVS, FQNEAQ. This CDR3 is 17 amino acids long. CDR3 nucleotide sequence: TGTGCCAGCAGCTTAGGCAGAAGCCTAAGGCTGAACACTGAAGCTTTCTTT. Its translation is CASSLGRSLRLNTEAFF. The full variable domain, in which reference TRBV7-8 and TRBJ1-1 provide the parts outside the CDR3, is GAGVSQSPRYKVAKRGQDVALRCDPISGHVSLFWYQQALGQGPEFLTYFQNEAQLDKSGLPSDRFFAERPEGSVSTLKIQRTQQEDSAVYLCASSLGRSLRLNTEAFFGQGTRLTVV.

The chain combines TRBV18 with TRBJ2-7; a weak D match, TRBD1 (5 bases). This CDR3 spans 12 amino acids. Deletions cut 4 bases from V and 7 bases from J, with 11 bases between. The germline CDR1 and CDR2 sequences are KGHSH and LQKENI. The CDR3 DNA reads TGTGCCAGCTCACTAGGGCGGACAGAGCAGTACTTC. It translates to CASSLGRTEQYF.

The chain links TRBV10-3 to TRBJ2-3; possibly TRBD1 for D (6 bases). This CDR3 has 15 amino acids. The V gene lost 7 bases and the J gene lost 0 bases, with 14 bases spanning the gap. The germline V gene encodes CDR1 ENHRY and CDR2 SYGVKD. CDR3 region: CAITGGGGSTDTQYF. CDR3 DNA sequence: TGTGCCATCACTGGGGGCGGTGGTAGCACAGATACGCAGTATTTT.

The rearrangement links TRBV6-6 to TRBJ1-6; 7 bases line up with TRBD1. CDR1 MNHNY and CDR2 SVGAGI come from the germline V gene (reference sequence). This CDR3 is built from 14 residues. V trimming: 6 bases; J trimming: 10 bases; junction bases outside the gene matches: 9. This chain's CDR3 is CASSSESDRSPLHF. CDR3 sequence (DNA): TGTGCCAGCAGCTCCGAGTCGGACAGGTCACCCCTCCACTTT.

The chain joins TRBV2 to TRBJ1-2, with a tentative D call TRBD1 (6 bases). V lost 5 bases to trimming and J lost 4 bases, with 11 bases between them. The CDR3 loop spans 13 amino acids. CDR1 and CDR2 from the germline V gene are SNHLY and FYNNEI. CDR3 DNA: TGTGCCAGCAGTTTAACAGGGATCTATGGCTACACCTTC. Protein sequence: CASSLTGIYGYTF. Full variable domain (outside the CDR3, taken from reference TRBV2 and TRBJ1-2): EPEVTQTPSHQVTQMGQEVILRCVPISNHLYFYWYRQILGQKVEFLVSFYNNEISEKSEIFDDQFSVERPDGSNFTLKIRSTKLEDSAMYFCASSLTGIYGYTFGSGTRLTVV.

V gene TRBV4-1 combines with J gene TRBJ2-7; D remains ambiguous. Looked up from germline, CDR1 is MGHRA and CDR2 is YSYEKL. V lost 4 bases to trimming and J lost 4 bases, with 14 bases between them. The CDR3 runs 14 residues. As DNA, the CDR3 is TGCGCCAGCAGCCCCCAGGTAACGCCTTACGAGCAGTACTTC. Its protein is CASSPQVTPYEQYF.

This clone was counted a single time. The chain uses TRBV5-1 and TRBJ1-1, with D unresolved. Germline lookup yields CDR1 SGHRS and CDR2 YFSETQ. With 0 bases removed from V and 0 bases from J, the gap between germline ends came to 3 bases. This CDR3 is 13 amino acids long. The CDR3 is CASSLEVNTEAFF. Here the CDR3 DNA reads TGCGCCAGCAGCTTGGAAGTGAACACTGAAGCTTTCTTT.

This sequence joins TRBV5-4 and TRBJ2-1; TRBD1 matches at 10 bases. Germline trimming cut 4 bases from V and 5 bases from J; bases unmatched to any gene: 12. The CDR3 runs to 17 residues. The germline V gene encodes CDR1 SGHNT and CDR2 YYREEE (reference sequence). The CDR3 is CASSPVGGTGDHNEQFF. As DNA, the CDR3 is TGTGCCAGCAGCCCGGTGGGCGGGACAGGGGACCACAATGAGCAGTTCTTC.

The chain uses TRBV5-1 and TRBJ1-2, with TRBD1 identical over 8 bases. Germline trimming cut 4 bases from V and 5 bases from J; bases unmatched to any gene: 10. Germline-derived CDR1 and CDR2 are SGHRS and YFSETQ. This CDR3 contains 15 residues. CDR3 region: CASSTTGTGFYGYTF. In nucleotides, the CDR3 is TGCGCCAGCAGCACCACCGGGACAGGTTTTTATGGCTACACCTTC. Combining the CDR3 with reference TRBV5-1 and TRBJ1-2 gives the whole variable domain KAGVTQTPRYLIKTRGQQVTLSCSPISGHRSVSWYQQTPGQGLQFLFEYFSETQRNKGNFPGRFSGRQFSNSRSEMNVSTLELGDSALYLCASSTTGTGFYGYTFGSGTRLTVV.

This clone was observed a few times. The chain joins TRBV19 to TRBJ1-1; 8 bases align to TRBD1. CDR1 and CDR2 (germline): LNHDA, SQIVND (reference sequence). The CDR3 spans 15 residues. The J segment lost 1 base and the V segment lost 5 bases, leaving 6 bases of the junction unmatched. Written as DNA, the CDR3 is TGTGCCAGTAGTCCGTGGGGGACAGGGAACACTGAAGCTTTCTTT. As protein: CASSPWGTGNTEAFF.